The rows below give T cell receptor beta chains drawn from one sample of a study of cytomegalovirus exposure and HLA in healthy donors. Using immunoSEQ multiplex PCR, the repertoire was profiled, and TCRdb retains in-frame clones only, with some absent. The table records under 200,000 clones, 87% of them present only once. Sequenced input: PBMCs. Source of these receptors: a boy aged 2 to 10 in good health and CMV-seronegative. CDR3s include the opening cysteine and the closing phenylalanine or tryptophan. The order of the fields is J gene, V gene, D gene, CDR3 length, clone size, CDR3 DNA, CDR3 protein. D genes are given only for firm matches. A row's size may be missing; if present it is once, few, many or a size class.

J gene: TRBJ2-7; V gene: TRBV6-1; D gene: .; CDR3 length: 15; clone size: .; CDR3 DNA: TGTGCCAGCAGGGTGGGCTCCCTTGGCTCCTACGAGCAGTACTTC; CDR3 protein: CASRVGSLGSYEQYF
J gene: TRBJ2-2; V gene: TRBV5-8; D gene: .; CDR3 length: 14; clone size: .; CDR3 DNA: TGTGCCAGCAGCGGGAGACAGAACACCGGGGAGCTGTTTTTT; CDR3 protein: CASSGRQNTGELFF
J gene: TRBJ1-5; V gene: TRBV15; D gene: .; CDR3 length: 15; clone size: .; CDR3 DNA: TGTGCCACCAGCAGAGATCGGCAGGTCAATCAGCCCCAGCATTTT; CDR3 protein: CATSRDRQVNQPQHF
J gene: TRBJ1-2; V gene: TRBV5-1; D gene: TRBD1; CDR3 length: 15; clone size: .; CDR3 DNA: TGCGCCAGCAGCTCGGGCGGGACAGCGAGAGGTGGCTACACCTTC; CDR3 protein: CASSSGGTARGGYTF
J gene: TRBJ2-1; V gene: TRBV2; D gene: .; CDR3 length: 15; clone size: .; CDR3 DNA: TGTGCCAGCAGTTATACCTTTAGCTCCTACAATGAGCAGTTCTTC; CDR3 protein: CASSYTFSSYNEQFF
J gene: TRBJ1-1; V gene: TRBV28; D gene: TRBD1; CDR3 length: 12; clone size: few; CDR3 DNA: TGTGCCAGCAGTTCACCAGGGGGCGAAGCTTTCTTT; CDR3 protein: CASSSPGGEAFF
J gene: TRBJ1-2; V gene: TRBV6-1; D gene: TRBD1; CDR3 length: 14; clone size: few; CDR3 DNA: TGTGCCAGCAGTGAAGCACAGGGGGACTATGGCTACACCTTC; CDR3 protein: CASSEAQGDYGYTF
J gene: TRBJ1-2; V gene: TRBV28; D gene: .; CDR3 length: 16; clone size: .; CDR3 DNA: TGTGCCAGCCGGGTTGGCAGGGGCGGCCTTTTTTATGGCTACACCTTC; CDR3 protein: CASRVGRGGLFYGYTF
J gene: TRBJ2-5; V gene: TRBV9; D gene: TRBD2; CDR3 length: 14; clone size: .; CDR3 DNA: TGTGCCAGCAGCGTTAGCGGGGCCCAAGAGACCCAGTACTTC; CDR3 protein: CASSVSGAQETQYF
J gene: TRBJ1-4; V gene: TRBV6-5; D gene: .; CDR3 length: 15; clone size: .; CDR3 DNA: TGTGCCAGCAGTACACGGTGGCGGACTAATGAAAAACTGTTTTTT; CDR3 protein: CASSTRWRTNEKLFF
J gene: TRBJ1-4; V gene: TRBV4-1; D gene: .; CDR3 length: 13; clone size: .; CDR3 DNA: TGCGCCAGCAGCATCGTGTATCGTGAAAAACTGTTTTTT; CDR3 protein: CASSIVYREKLFF
J gene: TRBJ2-3; V gene: TRBV7-2; D gene: TRBD2; CDR3 length: 16; clone size: .; CDR3 DNA: TGTGCCAGCAGCTCCCAGACTAGCGCACACACAGATACGCAGTATTTT; CDR3 protein: CASSSQTSAHTDTQYF
J gene: TRBJ2-7; V gene: TRBV9; D gene: .; CDR3 length: 15; clone size: .; CDR3 DNA: TGTGCCAGCAGCGTAGGAGACATTCACTCCTACGAGCAGTACTTC; CDR3 protein: CASSVGDIHSYEQYF
J gene: TRBJ1-2; V gene: TRBV6-1; D gene: TRBD1; CDR3 length: 13; clone size: .; CDR3 DNA: TGTGCCAGCAGCGCCGGGACAGGGTACGGCTACACCTTC; CDR3 protein: CASSAGTGYGYTF
J gene: TRBJ2-3; V gene: TRBV5-1; D gene: .; CDR3 length: 15; clone size: .; CDR3 DNA: TGCGCCAGCAGCGCGGATTTTGGGGGGACAGATACGCAGTATTTT; CDR3 protein: CASSADFGGTDTQYF
J gene: TRBJ1-1; V gene: TRBV5-1; D gene: .; CDR3 length: 13; clone size: once; CDR3 DNA: TGCGCCAGCAGACAGGATCCGAACACTGAAGCTTTCTTT; CDR3 protein: CASRQDPNTEAFF
J gene: TRBJ2-1; V gene: TRBV5-1; D gene: TRBD2; CDR3 length: 17; clone size: .; CDR3 DNA: TGCGCCAGCAGCACCAGACCACTAGCGGGGTGGTGGGGTGAGCAGTTCTTC; CDR3 protein: CASSTRPLAGWWGEQFF
J gene: TRBJ1-1; V gene: TRBV19; D gene: TRBD1; CDR3 length: 17; clone size: .; CDR3 DNA: TGTGCCAGTAGTATCCAACGACAGGGGTGGTTTGACACTGAAGCTTTCTTT; CDR3 protein: CASSIQRQGWFDTEAFF
J gene: TRBJ1-5; V gene: TRBV6-1; D gene: TRBD1; CDR3 length: 18; clone size: .; CDR3 DNA: TGTGCCAGCAGTGTGGGAGTGGACAGGAGTTATAGCAATCAGCCCCAGCATTTT; CDR3 protein: CASSVGVDRSYSNQPQHF
J gene: TRBJ2-2; V gene: TRBV27; D gene: TRBD2; CDR3 length: 17; clone size: .; CDR3 DNA: TGTGCCAGCAGCCGGAGACTAGCGGGGGGGCCAACCGGGGAGCTGTTTTTT; CDR3 protein: CASSRRLAGGPTGELFF
J gene: TRBJ2-2; V gene: TRBV2; D gene: .; CDR3 length: 15; clone size: .; CDR3 DNA: TGTGCCACCAAAAAGGAACAGGCGAACACCGGGGAGCTGTTTTTT; CDR3 protein: CATKKEQANTGELFF
J gene: TRBJ2-3; V gene: TRBV7-7; D gene: TRBD2; CDR3 length: 16; clone size: .; CDR3 DNA: TGTGCCAGCAGCTTAGGGTCTAGCGGGGGGGCAGATACGCAGTATTTT; CDR3 protein: CASSLGSSGGADTQYF
J gene: TRBJ2-5; V gene: TRBV6-1; D gene: TRBD2; CDR3 length: 17; clone size: .; CDR3 DNA: TGTGCCAGCAGTGAAAAGGGGCTAGCGGGCGGCGGGGGGACCCAGTACTTC; CDR3 protein: CASSEKGLAGGGGTQYF
J gene: TRBJ2-6; V gene: TRBV2; D gene: .; CDR3 length: 16; clone size: .; CDR3 DNA: TGTGCCAGCCTCCAACCGGACAGCCGCCGGGCCAACGTCCTGACTTTC; CDR3 protein: CASLQPDSRRANVLTF
J gene: TRBJ1-4; V gene: TRBV2; D gene: TRBD1; CDR3 length: 15; clone size: .; CDR3 DNA: TGTGCCAGCAGTGGGAGGACAGGGGGTCATGAAAAACTGTTTTTT; CDR3 protein: CASSGRTGGHEKLFF
J gene: TRBJ1-6; V gene: TRBV5-4; D gene: .; CDR3 length: 15; clone size: .; CDR3 DNA: TGTGCCAGCAGCTTGAGCGGGGCTCCGGATTCACCCCTCCACTTT; CDR3 protein: CASSLSGAPDSPLHF
J gene: TRBJ2-5; V gene: TRBV5-1; D gene: TRBD1; CDR3 length: 16; clone size: .; CDR3 DNA: TGCGCCAGCAGTATAATCCTTACAGGGGGCTGGGAGACCCAGTACTTC; CDR3 protein: CASSIILTGGWETQYF